Reported below is one TCR beta chain. Its recognized antigen is unknown. No base-level quality is on record; no much larger clone is a single base apart. This record belongs to a study of blood T cell repertoires in COVID-19 (dated by TCRdb to about 2020). About the full investigation: Samples covering the acute and convalescent phases of COVID-19 were provided by collaborators in the United States, Italy and Spain. The material from the prospective study consisted of cDNA or gDNA derived from T cells, B-cell-depleted T cells, or PBMCs. The dataset comprised deeply sampled blood TCRbeta repertoires from subjects exposed to, actively infected with, or recovered from COVID-19. The repertoires were released in a freely available public database meant as a resource for research on the immune response to SARS-CoV-2. The samples were drawn from two sources: the first 160 participants of the ongoing ImmuneRACE study, and 950 to 1,500 subjects contributed by 6 global collaborators. Nearly every sample came with metadata listing a de-identified subject ID, COVID-19 status, age in years and sex. HLA class I and class II types, where available, came from metadata supplied by the sample provider rather than from assay-based typing. Broader findings and caveats from the paper: Clinical and demographic metadata were provided uncurated, with the amount varying by source and participant.

TCRbeta CDR3 regions were amplified from genomic DNA by means of the immunoSEQ Assay, a bias-controlled multiplex PCR. The source study handled its data this way. Within the assay, amplification of reference gene primers was used to estimate how many nucleated cells each sample contained. To quantify the absolute abundance of each unique TCRbeta CDR3 rearrangement, sequence reads were collapsed and filtered. For each sample, productive Simpson clonality was calculated as the square root of Simpson's diversity index across productive rearrangements. TCRdb's version of the immuneACCESS table is confined to in-frame rearrangements and falls short of the full clone set. An unresolved V gene accounts for under half of the shortfall where checked; the remainder is of unknown origin. V, J and clone size are taken as reported in that table, and D and trimming were inferred from the DNA itself. Recorded for this sample are hundreds of thousands of clones; around nine tenths of them occurred a single time. The ten top clones hold roughly a tenth of the sample.

Participants in the prospective study were aged roughly 18 to 89 years, lived in some 24 United States geographic areas, and enrolled through a virtual design. In the prospective study, cohorts were assigned on the basis of participant-reported clinical history obtained from a screening survey and a study questionnaire. Recovered participants in ImmuneRACE Cohort 3 were defined by two consecutive negative NP/OP PCR tests, clearance by a healthcare professional, or resolution of symptoms. Each participant in the prospective study had whole blood, serum and a nasopharyngeal or oropharyngeal swab collected by mobile phlebotomists. Prospective study participants could optionally give additional blood draws and questionnaires over a roughly 2-month period. Prospective study blood samples were shipped either frozen or at room temperature before DNA extraction. As encoded in the germline V gene (reference sequence), CDR1 is SGHNT while CDR2 is YYREEE. V lost 4 bases and J lost 7 bases, and the count of bases not matched to a germline gene is 12. The cysteine opens and the phenylalanine closes a CDR3 of 16 amino acids. The kept DNA is CDR3 alone, 48 bases in frame from the first base.

This TCR was sampled from a woman aged 40 to 50 who had recovered from COVID-19. The sample was PBMCs or T cells enriched from blood (not recorded which). This chain is built from TRBV5-4 and TRBJ1-4; TRBD1 aligns with 8 central bases. The base sequence is TGTGCCAGCAGCGCTGGGGCAGGGGGCGTCGGTGAAAAACTGTTTTTT. Its translation is CASSAGAGGVGEKLFF.